This T cell receptor (beta chain) appears in the sequencing data of a study of cytomegalovirus exposure and HLA in healthy donors. For the study at large: Unique TCRs numbering roughly 85 million, obtained from HLA-typed donors, made up an early data release.

Use of 60 Vbeta and 13 Jbeta primers characterized the PCR. Some clones are missing from TCRdb's copy, which holds only in-frame ones; the method was immunoSEQ multiplex PCR. The repertoire includes over 100,000 clones, approximately 79% of them detected once, and 5.8% sits in the top ten. Germline V gives CDR1 WSHSY, CDR2 SAAADI. The CDR3 runs 14 residues. Trimming cost V 6 bases and J 7 bases; bases outside gene matches: 8. Details on this clone: Its specificity is unknown.

Study-level results: A list of approximately 160 TCR beta chains associated with cytomegalovirus was given. In a later analysis, specific HLA alleles were associated with over 15,000 TCR beta sequences at a 0.05 false discovery rate.

This clonotype was obtained from a man between 60 and 75 years old in good health and CMV-seropositive. The source material was PBMCs. The chain combines TRBV10-2 with TRBJ1-5, with 8 bases matching TRBD1. CDR3 residues: CASRPGGREQPQHF. The CDR3 DNA follows: TGCGCCAGCAGGCCAGGGGGCAGGGAACAGCCCCAGCATTTT.